Listed below are T cell receptor beta chains from one sample, sequenced in a study of T cells after yellow fever vaccination. TCRdb used MiXCR to reprocess the 5' RACE reads, holding one entry per CDR3 protein. The repertoire holds some 390,000 distinct CDR3 sequences, with 18% as singletons. The specimen was PBMCs, collected before the yellow fever booster vaccination. These receptors were taken from a man younger than 30 who received the YFV17D yellow fever vaccine. Both conserved end residues are part of each CDR3. A D gene is named only where the DNA matches it firmly. Clone size is stated in some rows and not others, as once, few, many or a class when expanded.

TRBV7-6,TRBJ2-2,14,.,TRBD2,TGTGCCAGCAGCCCCACGGGAGGGTCCGGGGAGCTGTTTTTT,CASSPTGGSGELFF
TRBV11-2,TRBJ2-7,15,.,TRBD2,TGTGCCAGCAGCCCGGTCCAAGCGGGGCTCTACGAGCAGTACTTC,CASSPVQAGLYEQYF
TRBV4-2,TRBJ2-2,15,.,.,TGTGCCAGCAGCCATACTTTGGCGAACACCGGGGAGCTGTTTTTT,CASSHTLANTGELFF
TRBV4-3,TRBJ1-2,13,few,.,TGCGCCAGCAGCCAAGATTACGAGCGCGGCTACACCTTC,CASSQDYERGYTF
TRBV5-6,TRBJ1-2,15,.,TRBD1,TGTGCCAGCAGCTTTCCGGGACAGCCGATCTATGGCTACACCTTC,CASSFPGQPIYGYTF
TRBV2,TRBJ2-5,12,.,.,TGTGCCACCTCCCTTGGACAAGAGACCCAGTACTTC,CATSLGQETQYF
TRBV2,TRBJ2-1,12,.,.,TGTGCCAGCAGTGCAGAAGGGGATGAGCAGTTCTTC,CASSAEGDEQFF
TRBV11-2,TRBJ2-3,13,.,.,TGTGCCAGCAGCAGGGACCTCCTGGATACGCAGTATTTT,CASSRDLLDTQYF
TRBV10-3,TRBJ1-1,14,few,.,TGTGCCATCAGTGAGATAACCCGACAGGTCGGGGCTTTCTTT,CAISEITRQVGAFF
TRBV7-6,TRBJ2-5,14,few,.,TGTGCCAGCAGAAACCTGAAGGGGAAACAGACCCAGTACTTC,CASRNLKGKQTQYF
TRBV4-3,TRBJ2-2,15,.,.,TGCGCCAGCAGCCAATCTAGACGAAACACCGGGGAGCTGTTTTTT,CASSQSRRNTGELFF
TRBV20-1,TRBJ1-1,14,.,.,TGCAGTGCTAGGGGGGCACGCGGGCCCACTGAAGCTTTCTTT,CSARGARGPTEAFF
TRBV20-1,TRBJ1-1,16,.,TRBD1,TGCAGTGCCCAATCAGGGGGCCCCCGCATGAACACTGAAGCTTTCTTT,CSAQSGGPRMNTEAFF
TRBV9,TRBJ2-3,15,few,TRBD2,TGTGCCAGCAGCGCCGGGCCCGGGGGGTCCGATACGCAGTATTTT,CASSAGPGGSDTQYF
TRBV7-6,TRBJ2-5,14,few,.,TGTGCCAGCAGCTTTAAGGGAGTGAGCGAGACCCAGTACTTC,CASSFKGVSETQYF
TRBV20-1,TRBJ2-7,12,many,TRBD2,TGCAGTGCTCCTCTAGCGGGGGACGAGCAGTACTTC,CSAPLAGDEQYF
TRBV7-6,TRBJ2-2,14,few,.,TGTGCCAGCAGCTTAGGCCACCTAACCGGGGAGCTGTTTTTT,CASSLGHLTGELFF
TRBV7-2,TRBJ2-2,14,few,.,TGTGCCAGCAGCTTAGAAGTCGACACCGGGGAGCTGTTTTTT,CASSLEVDTGELFF
TRBV7-2,TRBJ2-5,16,few,.,TGTGCCAGCAGCTATGGGGTGCAGGGCACCCAAGGGACCCAGTACTTC,CASSYGVQGTQGTQYF
TRBV20-1,TRBJ2-5,15,few,.,TGCAGTTCGACGGGGATTCGCGGGATCCAAGAGACCCAGTACTTC,CSSTGIRGIQETQYF
TRBV20-1,TRBJ1-1,12,.,.,TGCAGTGCTACTGGACTCTCTGCTGAAGCTTTCTTT,CSATGLSAEAFF
TRBV6-1,TRBJ2-3,16,.,.,TGTGCAGTGAGTCGGGGTAGACCTATGGGCACAGATACGCAGTATTTT,CAVSRGRPMGTDTQYF
TRBV4-3,TRBJ2-3,17,.,.,TGCGCCAGCAGCCAAGCCCTTCAGGCGGGGGCGACAGATACGCAGTATTTT,CASSQALQAGATDTQYF
TRBV6-5,TRBJ1-6,16,.,.,TGTGCCAGCAGTTACTCGAGGAGGGGAATGGGATCACCCCTCCACTTT,CASSYSRRGMGSPLHF
TRBV7-3,TRBJ2-5,15,few,TRBD2,TGTGCCAGCTTTCAGCGGGGGGCCGTCCAAGAGACCCAGTACTTC,CASFQRGAVQETQYF
TRBV4-1,TRBJ2-1,17,.,TRBD2,TGCGCCAGCAGCCAAGGGCCTTCCACTAGCGGGGGGGACCACCAGTTCTTC,CASSQGPSTSGGDHQFF
TRBV20-1,TRBJ2-1,12,few,.,TGCAGTGCTAGAGGGGGATCCGCTGAGCAGTTCTTC,CSARGGSAEQFF
TRBV7-7,TRBJ2-5,15,.,.,TGTGCCAGCAGCTTAAGAGGCAGCTTCCAAGAGACCCAGTACTTC,CASSLRGSFQETQYF
TRBV7-2,TRBJ2-5,14,many,.,TGTGCCAGCAGCGTCCAGGGTGGTGGTGAGACCCAGTACTTC,CASSVQGGGETQYF
TRBV7-9,TRBJ2-5,15,.,TRBD1,TGTGCCAGCAGCAATGCCCGGGACAGGGAAGAGACCCAGTACTTC,CASSNARDREETQYF
TRBV6-5,TRBJ2-3,17,many,TRBD2,TGTGCCAGCAGCTCGCTAGCAGCGGGGGGGCCGAAAGATACGCAGTATTTT,CASSSLAAGGPKDTQYF
TRBV4-3,TRBJ2-5,15,few,.,TGCGCCAGCAGCCAAAATCCGTGGGGGCTAGAGACCCAGTACTTC,CASSQNPWGLETQYF
TRBV20-1,TRBJ1-1,14,few,.,TGCAGTGCTAGTGAAGCGAAAAAGAACACTGAAGCTTTCTTT,CSASEAKKNTEAFF
TRBV20-1,TRBJ2-1,12,many,.,TGCAGTGCTAGGACCGGCGGGGATGAGCAGTTCTTC,CSARTGGDEQFF
TRBV20-1,TRBJ1-1,17,.,.,TGCAGTGCTAGAGAAAGGCGCTACAGGGAGTGGGACACTGAAGCTTTCTTT,CSARERRYREWDTEAFF
TRBV7-2,TRBJ2-4,16,.,TRBD2,TGTGCCAGCAGCTTAGTCGGACTAGCAGCCAAAAACATTCAGTACTTC,CASSLVGLAAKNIQYF
TRBV4-3,TRBJ2-1,15,.,.,TGCGCCAGCAGCCCGGGGAACAGGCTCGACAATGAGCAGTTCTTC,CASSPGNRLDNEQFF
TRBV4-2,TRBJ2-1,16,few,.,TGTGCCAGCAGCCAAGACGTTCATAGCTCCTACAATGAGCAGTTCTTC,CASSQDVHSSYNEQFF
TRBV11-1,TRBJ2-7,14,few,.,TGTGCCAGCAGCTTAAAATTTGGGGCCTACGAGCAGTACTTC,CASSLKFGAYEQYF
TRBV12-3/TRBV12-4,TRBJ2-7,15,.,TRBD1,TGTGCCAGCAGTAACCGGGACAGGGGATATGGGGAGCAGTACTTC,CASSNRDRGYGEQYF
TRBV6-5,TRBJ2-6,13,.,.,TGTGCCAGCAGCATAATAGGGGCCAACGTCCTGACTTTC,CASSIIGANVLTF
TRBV29-1,TRBJ1-2,11,many,.,TGCAGCGTTGGCAGGGACTATGGCTACACCTTC,CSVGRDYGYTF
TRBV27,TRBJ1-2,14,.,.,TGTGCCAGCAGTCGGCAAGGGTTCTACTATGGCTACACCTTC,CASSRQGFYYGYTF
TRBV5-1,TRBJ2-4,15,.,.,TGCGCCAGCAGCTTGGAAGGGCTGGGCAAAAACATTCAGTACTTC,CASSLEGLGKNIQYF
TRBV5-5,TRBJ1-5,15,few,.,TGTGCCAGCAGCTTGTACCCCAATAGCAATCAGCCCCAGCATTTT,CASSLYPNSNQPQHF
TRBV5-1,TRBJ2-3,13,.,.,TGCGCCAGCAGCTTGGGGGCGGAAGATACGCAGTATTTT,CASSLGAEDTQYF
TRBV29-1,TRBJ2-1,14,.,.,TGCAGCGTCGCCAGGTCCTGGGCCTACAATGAGCAGTTCTTC,CSVARSWAYNEQFF
TRBV12-3/TRBV12-4,TRBJ2-7,12,.,.,TGTGCCAGCAGCGCCGGACTGTTCGAGCAGTACTTC,CASSAGLFEQYF
TRBV5-1,TRBJ2-5,16,.,TRBD2,TGCGCCAGCAGCTCCATTCCGGGACTAGCGGTGGAGACCCAGTACTTC,CASSSIPGLAVETQYF
TRBV3-1,TRBJ1-6,14,few,.,TGTGCCAGCAGCTCGACAGGAATTAATTCACCCCTCCACTTT,CASSSTGINSPLHF
TRBV29-1,TRBJ2-5,12,.,.,TGCAGCCTCAGCAGCCCCTCGGGGACCCAGTACTTC,CSLSSPSGTQYF
TRBV29-1,TRBJ2-7,16,few,TRBD1,TGCAGCGTCAGGGGGCTTAGAGGAATTGAGTCCTACGAGCAGTACTTC,CSVRGLRGIESYEQYF